This T cell receptor (beta chain) was sequenced during a study of blood T cells in healthy people across ages. PCR was performed a second time for about 6 to 12 cycles using a sample-barcoded 5' primer and a J-beta primer mix. From the 5' RACE reads, TCRdb called clonotypes with MiXCR, one entry per CDR3 protein. The repertoire holds roughly 1.5 million distinct CDR3 sequences, about 45% seen once, with around 4% in the top ten. This CDR3 has 13 amino acids. Germline V gives CDR1 LGHDT, CDR2 YNNKEL (reference sequence). V lost 6 bases to trimming and J lost 7 bases; unmatched junction nucleotides: 9.

The TCR was taken from a woman in her late teens or twenties in good health. The source material was blood. The chain has TRBV3-1 and TRBJ2-7; 7 bases are a match to TRBD1. The CDR3 nucleotides read TGTGCCAGCAGGGACAGGAACTACAATGAGCAGTACTTC. Translated, it gives CASRDRNYNEQYF.